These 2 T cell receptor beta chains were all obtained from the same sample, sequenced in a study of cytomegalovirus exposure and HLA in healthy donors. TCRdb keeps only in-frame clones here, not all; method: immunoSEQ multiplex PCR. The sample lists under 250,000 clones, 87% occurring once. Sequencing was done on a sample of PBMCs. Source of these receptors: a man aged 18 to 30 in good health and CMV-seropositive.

DNA for the CDR3: TGCAGTGCCTCGAACCCCAATGAGCAGTTCTTC. Protein sequence: CSASNPNEQFF. The chain uses TRBV20-1 and TRBJ2-1; D is ambiguous. Per germline, CDR1 DFQATT and CDR2 SNEGSKA (reference sequence). This CDR3 is 11 amino acids long. V lost 6 bases, J lost 6 bases, and 9 bases lay in between.

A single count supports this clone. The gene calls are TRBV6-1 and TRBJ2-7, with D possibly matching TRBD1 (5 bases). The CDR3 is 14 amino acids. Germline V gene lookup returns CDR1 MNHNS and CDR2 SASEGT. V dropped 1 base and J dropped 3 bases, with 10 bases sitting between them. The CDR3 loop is CASSEGGTLYEQYF. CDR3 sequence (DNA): TGTGCCAGCAGTGAAGGGGGCACCCTCTACGAGCAGTACTTC.